This is a list of T cell receptor beta chains from one sample in a study of identical twins. TCRdb independently ran MiXCR on the 5' RACE reads; one entry per CDR3 protein. The sample includes more than 650,000 distinct CDR3 sequences, approximately 6% of them seen just once. Sequenced sample: naive T cells sorted from blood. These receptors came from a man between 18 and 35 years old in good health. Each CDR3 is given with its conserved first and last residue. D genes are given only for firm matches. The size field is filled for only some rows; it gives once, few, many or a size class.

j_call,v_call,clone_size,d_call,cdr3_nt,cdr3_aa
TRBJ2-5,TRBV5-1,many,.,TGCGCCAGCAGCTCAGGCAGTGGGAAAGAGACCCAGTACTTC,CASSSGSGKETQYF
TRBJ2-7,TRBV20-1,.,TRBD2,TGCAGTGCTGGGGGGAGGGGTTCCTACGAGCAGTACTTC,CSAGGRGSYEQYF
TRBJ2-1,TRBV7-9,many,.,TGTGCCAGCAGCTTAGGCCAAGACAATGAGCAGTTCTTC,CASSLGQDNEQFF
TRBJ2-7,TRBV28,.,.,TGTGCCAGCAGGCCCCAAGCGGCCCCTTCCTACGAGCAGTACTTC,CASRPQAAPSYEQYF
TRBJ2-2,TRBV10-1,.,.,TGCGCCGCAGGGCCTGATGGTAGCGGAGGGCTGTTTTTT,CAAGPDGSGGLFF
TRBJ2-2,TRBV5-1,many,TRBD1,TGCGCCAGCAGCTGGGACAGGTTGAGCACCGGGGAGCTGTTTTTT,CASSWDRLSTGELFF
TRBJ2-7,TRBV4-3,few,.,TGCGCCAGCAGCCAAGGAATTTCTGGCACCTACGAGCAGTACTTC,CASSQGISGTYEQYF
TRBJ2-2,TRBV4-1,many,.,TGCGCCAGCAGCCAAGTCGTGGGTCCCGGGGAGCTGTTTTTT,CASSQVVGPGELFF
TRBJ1-1,TRBV5-1,many,.,TGCGCCAGCAGCCGCGGGGAGGGTTCGGCGAACACTGAAGCTTTCTTT,CASSRGEGSANTEAFF
TRBJ2-7,TRBV14,.,.,TGTGCCAGCAGACCCTTGGGGGAAGCCTACGAGCAGTACTTC,CASRPLGEAYEQYF
TRBJ2-5,TRBV7-2,.,TRBD2,TGTGCCAGCAGCTTAATGCCGGGACTAGGGGAGACCCAGTACTTC,CASSLMPGLGETQYF
TRBJ2-1,TRBV7-2,many,.,TGTGCCAGCAGCCCCTCGGGGAGGACCGAGCAGTTCTTC,CASSPSGRTEQFF
TRBJ1-1,TRBV3-1,few,TRBD1,TGTGCCAGCACCCCTGGGCCCACAGGGACAGTCGGGTATGAAGCTTTCTTT,CASTPGPTGTVGYEAFF
TRBJ2-1,TRBV4-2,few,TRBD2,TGTGCCAGCAGCCAAGGGACTAGCGGTGCTAATGAGCAGTTCTTC,CASSQGTSGANEQFF
TRBJ1-2,TRBV4-1,few,.,TGCGCCAGCAGCCACCGTTCCTATGGCTACACCTTC,CASSHRSYGYTF
TRBJ1-5,TRBV20-1,many,TRBD1,TGCAGTGCTAAGACAGGGGGGGATCAGCCCCAGCATTTT,CSAKTGGDQPQHF
TRBJ1-5,TRBV12-3/TRBV12-4,few,.,TGTGCCAGCAGTTTAGGGGGGGTACGCAATCAGCCCCAGCATTTT,CASSLGGVRNQPQHF
TRBJ2-3,TRBV20-1,few,.,TGCAGTGGACAGATCACAGATACGCAGTATTTT,CSGQITDTQYF
TRBJ1-2,TRBV12-3/TRBV12-4,.,.,TGTGCCAGCATGGTCAAGGGGCTTCTATATGGCTACACCTTC,CASMVKGLLYGYTF
TRBJ2-5,TRBV7-9,few,.,TGTGCCAGCAGCTCAGACACCTACATGTACTTC,CASSSDTYMYF
TRBJ1-1,TRBV29-1,.,.,TGCAGCGGGACAAGAACGGGCCTGAACACTGAAGCTTTCTTT,CSGTRTGLNTEAFF
TRBJ1-5,TRBV12-3/TRBV12-4,many,.,TGTGCCAGCAGTTCTAAACAGGGTGGGAGGCAGCCCCAGCATTTT,CASSSKQGGRQPQHF
TRBJ2-7,TRBV28,many,TRBD1,TGTGCCAGCAGAGGTACCGGGACAGGGGCTAAAGAGCAGTACTTC,CASRGTGTGAKEQYF
TRBJ1-1,TRBV3-1,.,.,TGTGCCAGCAGCCAAGTTCCCGTGAACACTGAAGCTTTCTTT,CASSQVPVNTEAFF
TRBJ2-1,TRBV10-3,few,.,TGTGCCATCACCTCAGCTAGCTCCTACAATGAGCAGTTCTTC,CAITSASSYNEQFF
TRBJ2-3,TRBV12-3/TRBV12-4,many,.,TGTGCCAGCAGTGTAATACGTCTCGACAGACACACAGATACGCAGTATTTT,CASSVIRLDRHTDTQYF
TRBJ2-7,TRBV6-5,many,.,TGTGCCAGCAGTTACCATCGTCCGGGAGACGCCTACGAGCAGTACTTC,CASSYHRPGDAYEQYF
TRBJ1-2,TRBV29-1,many,.,TGCAGCGTTCCGGGACCCGAGGTCCATGGCTACACCTTC,CSVPGPEVHGYTF
TRBJ2-7,TRBV20-1,.,.,TGCAGTGCTAGGATGCGGGTCTACGAGCAGTACTTC,CSARMRVYEQYF
TRBJ2-2,TRBV20-1,.,.,TGCAGTGCTAGTGACCAGGGGCACACCGGGGAGCTGTTTTTT,CSASDQGHTGELFF
TRBJ2-1,TRBV30,few,.,TGTGCCTGGAGTGCCCCCTTCGCTGTACCCACTAATGAGCAGTTCTTC,CAWSAPFAVPTNEQFF
TRBJ2-3,TRBV5-1,.,.,TGCGCCAGCAGCTTGGTTCGGGCGGCAAGCACAGATACGCAGTATTTT,CASSLVRAASTDTQYF
TRBJ1-2,TRBV12-3/TRBV12-4,many,TRBD1,TGTGCCAGCACCAAGCGGGACAGGAATTATGGCTACACCTTC,CASTKRDRNYGYTF
TRBJ2-1,TRBV5-5,many,TRBD2,TGTGCCAGCAGCTTGGTTTGGCTAGCGGAGGACAATGAGCAGTTCTTC,CASSLVWLAEDNEQFF
TRBJ2-6,TRBV29-1,many,.,TGCAGCGTGGGAACAGGGTACGGGGCCAACGTCCTGACTTTC,CSVGTGYGANVLTF
TRBJ2-7,TRBV12-3/TRBV12-4,many,.,TGTGCCAGCAGTCTGGCGGGACACCCGCCCTACGAGCAGTACTTC,CASSLAGHPPYEQYF
TRBJ2-2,TRBV19,.,.,TGTGCCACACGACAGGTGATGAACACCGGGGAGCTGTTTTTT,CATRQVMNTGELFF